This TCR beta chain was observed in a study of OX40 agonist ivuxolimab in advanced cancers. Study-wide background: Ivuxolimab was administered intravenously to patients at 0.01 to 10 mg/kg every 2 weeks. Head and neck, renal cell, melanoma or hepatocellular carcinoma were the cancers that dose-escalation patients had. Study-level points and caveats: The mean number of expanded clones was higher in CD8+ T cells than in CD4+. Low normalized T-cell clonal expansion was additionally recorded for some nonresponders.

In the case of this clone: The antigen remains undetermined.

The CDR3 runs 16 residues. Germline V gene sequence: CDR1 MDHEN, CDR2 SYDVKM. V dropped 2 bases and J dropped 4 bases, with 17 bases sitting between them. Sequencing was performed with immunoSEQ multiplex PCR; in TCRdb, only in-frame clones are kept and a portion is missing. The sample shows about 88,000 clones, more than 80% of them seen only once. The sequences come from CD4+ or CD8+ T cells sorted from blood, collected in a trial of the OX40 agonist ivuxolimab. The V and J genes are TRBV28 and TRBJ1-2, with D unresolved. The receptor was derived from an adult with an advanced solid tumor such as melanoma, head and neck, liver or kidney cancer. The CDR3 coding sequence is TGTGCCAGCAGTTTACCGATTGTTGCCCTGAGCTATGGCTACACCTTC. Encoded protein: CASSLPIVALSYGYTF.